This T cell receptor beta chain was observed in a study of cytomegalovirus exposure and HLA in healthy donors. In the study overall: Earlier sequencing of 150 million to 200 million T cells yielded 100 million to 140 million unique TCR beta sequences. Overall study findings and caveats: Donors were assumed by presence/absence analyses to have roughly uniform sequencing depth.

Comment on this clone: Its antigen remains unknown.

Researchers ran the PCR with 60 Vbeta and 13 Jbeta primers. The method was immunoSEQ multiplex PCR; TCRdb's version includes in-frame clones alone and lacks a portion of them. The table records tens of thousands of clones, more than 60% of them present only once. The sample consisted of PBMCs. The clonotype was recovered from a woman younger than 45 in good health and CMV-seronegative.

The CDR3 reads CSVVRQGGHEQYF. CDR3 sequence (DNA): TGCAGCGTTGTTCGGCAGGGGGGCCACGAGCAGTACTTC. V and J are TRBV29-1 and TRBJ2-7, with D perhaps TRBD1 (7 bases). Trimming removed 4 bases at V and 5 bases at J, with 15 bases between. This CDR3 has 13 amino acids. The germline V gene encodes CDR1 SQVTM and CDR2 ANQGSEA.